This T cell receptor (beta chain) was profiled in a study of a mutant IDH1 vaccine in newly diagnosed glioma. Whole-study context: Patients had received radiotherapy, temozolomide, or both previously, most receiving both.

The data were produced by immunoSEQ multiplex PCR, yet TCRdb's version contains in-frame clones alone and is incomplete. The sample comprises tens of thousands of clones, 70% to 85% of which are singletons, and 5.3% rests with the top ten. About this clone: Its antigen is not known.

Per germline, CDR1 SGHVS and CDR2 FQNEAQ. The CDR3 runs 15 residues. V shed 1 base and J 5 bases; nucleotides not matched to a gene: 6. The time point denotes: week 47, end of study. In every dose of vaccine, 300 ug of mutant IDH1 20-mer peptide was given alongside topical imiquimod. Across weeks 1, 3, 5, 7, 11, 15, 19 and 23, patients received a vaccination each time, eight in all. This specimen was PBMCs, taken from a glioma patient whose treatment included an IDH1 peptide vaccine. The V and J genes are TRBV7-8 and TRBJ2-3; 7 nucleotides agree with TRBD1. This clonotype was sampled from a man aged 45-65 years with glioma. CDR3 bases: TGTGCCAGCAGCTTAGGGGCAGGGGGTGAAGATACGCAGTATTTT. Residues: CASSLGAGGEDTQYF.